The 20 T cell receptor beta chains below all came from one sample that was sequenced in a study of blood T cell repertoires in COVID-19. TCRdb's table, derived via immunoSEQ multiplex PCR, lists solely in-frame clones and lacks some. Of 270,000 or so clones detected, around 86% appear once; the ten largest clones hold less than 3%. Sequences were obtained from PBMCs or T cells enriched from blood (not recorded which). Receptors originate from a woman aged 18-29 years who had recovered from COVID-19.

The gene calls are TRBV10-3 and TRBJ2-5, with 7 positions matching TRBD2. V lost 0 bases and J lost 5; bases outside the gene matches: 3. CDR1 is ENHRY, CDR2 SYGVKD, per germline. CDR3 length: 14 amino acids. In nucleotides, the CDR3 is TGTGCCATCAGTGAGTCGGTCGGGGGGGAGACCCAGTACTTC. This gives the protein CAISESVGGETQYF.

V and J are TRBV2 and TRBJ1-4, with D unresolved. The CDR3 loop spans 15 amino acids. Deletions cut 6 bases from V and 3 bases from J, with 14 bases between. Germline CDR1 is SNHLY and CDR2 is FYNNEI. In DNA, the CDR3 is TGTGCCAGCAGCCCTCTTGTATCGTCTAATGAAAAACTGTTTTTT. Protein sequence: CASSPLVSSNEKLFF. Together with reference TRBV2 and TRBJ1-4, the CDR3 gives the full variable domain: EPEVTQTPSHQVTQMGQEVILRCVPISNHLYFYWYRQILGQKVEFLVSFYNNEISEKSEIFDDQFSVERPDGSNFTLKIRSTKLEDSAMYFCASSPLVSSNEKLFFGSGTQLSVL.

This clone came up many times. The sample holds other DNA sequences that translate to the same CDR3. The chain joins TRBV4-3 to TRBJ2-7, with 10 bases identical to TRBD1. V lost 3 bases and J lost 4; bases outside the gene matches: 6. The length of the CDR3 is 15 residues. CDR1 is LGHNA, CDR2 YSLEER, per germline. The CDR3 bases are TGCGCCAGCAGCCATTCCGGGACAGGGGAGTACGAGCAGTACTTC. Translating it yields CASSHSGTGEYEQYF.

The chain links TRBV5-4 to TRBJ2-7; TRBD2 might be the D (6 bases). The CDR3 loop spans 13 amino acids. CDR1 and CDR2 (germline): SGHNT, YYREEE (reference sequence). Trimming took 2 bases from V and 5 from J, leaving 11 bases between them. The chain's CDR3 is CASSFLGTHEQYF. CDR3 coding DNA: TGTGCCAGCAGCTTTCTAGGGACTCACGAGCAGTACTTC.

On this clone itself: Relative to the germline gene, one junction end is altered; a read error may explain this. This sequence joins TRBV7-2 and TRBJ1-2, with TRBD1 matching 7 bases. CDR3 length: 13 residues. CDR1 SGHTA and CDR2 FQGNSA come from the germline V gene. CDR3 DNA: TGTGCCAGCAGCTTAAGGGGGCCAGCTCACCCGCTCTTC. This codes for CASSLRGPAHPLF. The full variable domain, its missing parts supplied by reference TRBV7-2 and TRBJ1-2, is GAGVSQSPSNKVTEKGKDVELRCDPISGHTALYWYRQSLGQGLEFLIYFQGNSAPDKSGLPSDRFSAERTGGSVSTLTIQRTQQEDSAVYLCASSLRGPAHPLFGSGTRLTVV.

The chain joins TRBV19 to TRBJ1-2; no firm D call. Trimming removed 6 bases at V and 0 bases at J, with 17 bases between. The length of the CDR3 is 16 residues. CDR1 is LNHDA, CDR2 SQIVND, per germline (reference sequence). DNA of the CDR3: TGTGCCAGTAGCGAGCCCGGGAGCCCAACTAACTATGGCTACACCTTC. It specifies CASSEPGSPTNYGYTF. The full variable domain, with the rest looked up from reference TRBV19 and TRBJ1-2, is DGGITQSPKYLFRKEGQNVTLSCEQNLNHDAMYWYRQDPGQGLRLIYYSQIVNDFQKGDIAEGYSVSREKKESFPLTVTSAQKNPTAFYLCASSEPGSPTNYGYTFGSGTRLTVV.

This chain joins TRBV18 and TRBJ2-7, with D possibly matching TRBD1 (6 bases). Deletions cut 4 bases from V and 3 bases from J, with 7 bases between. The length of the CDR3 is 12 residues. Germline CDR1 is KGHSH and CDR2 is LQKENI. CDR3 nucleotides: TGTGCCAGCTCACTGGACAGCTACGAGCAGTACTTC. Translated: CASSLDSYEQYF.

The DNA for the CDR3 is TGTGCCTGGAGTTTTCGGGGAGGGGTTATGGATCAGCCCCAGCATTTT. It encodes CAWSFRGGVMDQPQHF. The V gene is TRBV30, the J gene TRBJ1-5, with D possibly TRBD1 on 5 matching bases. In germline, CDR1 is GTSNPN, CDR2 SVGIG (reference sequence). CDR3 size: 16 residues. The V and J ends lost 2 bases and 5 bases respectively, with 19 bases between them.

The gene calls are TRBV24-1 and TRBJ1-2; weak D call: TRBD1 (6 bases). Trimming pared 4 bases from V and 5 bases from J, leaving 13 bases between. The germline gives CDR1 KGHDR, CDR2 SFDVKD. The CDR3 has 14 residues. CDR3 residues: CATSDLDRDYGYTF. Written as DNA, the CDR3 is TGTGCCACCAGTGACCTGGACAGAGATTATGGCTACACCTTC.

Worth noting for this clone: At the DNA level, this CDR3 is encoded by other sequences in the same sample as well. The chain has TRBV11-2 and TRBJ1-2; 7 positions match TRBD1. The CDR3 runs to 16 residues. Trimming removed 0 bases from V and 5 bases from J; junction bases left unmatched: 9. Germline V CDR1 and CDR2: SGHAT, FQNNGV. The CDR3 nucleotides read TGTGCCAGCAGCTTAGAGGGGACCGGGACAGAATATGGCTACACCTTC. It specifies CASSLEGTGTEYGYTF.

This rearrangement joins TRBV30 to TRBJ1-4; D is possibly TRBD1 (5 bases). This CDR3 is 13 amino acids long. Trimming took 8 bases from V and 8 from J, leaving 18 bases between them. Germline CDR1 reads GTSNPN; CDR2 reads SVGIG (reference sequence). The CDR3 is CAHGGGPREKLFF. CDR3 sequence (DNA): TGTGCCCACGGGGGTGGGCCTAGAGAAAAACTGTTTTTT.

The rearrangement uses TRBV6-5 and TRBJ1-2, with TRBD1 as a possible D gene (6 bases). Looked up from germline, CDR1 is MNHEY and CDR2 is SVGAGI. The V gene lost 2 bases and the J gene lost 8 bases, with 18 bases spanning the gap. The CDR3 extends over 15 amino acids. Here the CDR3 reads CASSYRSGGARGYTF. The CDR3 DNA sequence: TGTGCCAGCAGTTACAGGTCTGGGGGGGCGAGAGGCTACACCTTC.

The gene calls are TRBV18 and TRBJ2-2, with 11 nucleotides matching TRBD1. The CDR3 loop spans 17 amino acids. The germline gives CDR1 KGHSH, CDR2 LQKENI. J lost 7 bases, V lost 3 bases, and 10 bases had no gene match. Here the CDR3 reads CASSPPDRGHRGGELFF. The CDR3 DNA reads as TGTGCCAGCTCACCTCCGGACAGGGGGCATCGCGGCGGGGAGCTGTTTTTT.

As to this clone: At one of its ends the junction is not consistent with the germline gene, which may arise from a read error. The gene calls are TRBV10-3 and TRBJ2-6; maybe TRBD1 (6 bases). CDR1 and CDR2 from the germline V gene are ENHRY and SYGVKD. This CDR3 has 13 residues. The CDR3 coding sequence is TGTGCCATGACAGACCAAGGGGGCAACGTCCTGACTTTC. Amino acid sequence: CAMTDQGGNVLTF.

DNA for the CDR3: TGTGCCAGCAGCGGGAGGGAGGTTCAGCCCCAGCATTTT. It specifies CASSGREVQPQHF. The chain carries TRBV7-9 and TRBJ1-5; D gene unclear. Trimming shortened V by 5 bases and J by 6 bases, and 11 bases separated the two germline ends. CDR3 length: 13 amino acids. CDR1 and CDR2 (germline): SEHNR, FQNEAQ (reference sequence).

The gene calls are TRBV18 and TRBJ2-7; 7 bases match TRBD1. V trimming: 3 bases; J trimming: 2 bases; junction bases outside the gene matches: 4. Germline CDR1 and CDR2: KGHSH and LQKENI. The CDR3 loop spans 14 amino acids. CDR3 loop: CASSPAGTAYEQYF. In DNA, the CDR3 is TGTGCCAGCTCACCTGCCGGGACAGCCTACGAGCAGTACTTC.

This clone was seen just once. The V and J genes are TRBV6-4 and TRBJ2-5; D possibly corresponds to TRBD2 (5 bases). The CDR3 has 13 residues. V was trimmed by 0 bases and J by 6 bases, leaving 8 bases between them. CDR1 is MRHNA, CDR2 SNTAGT, per germline. This chain's CDR3 is CASSDSPGKTQYF. In DNA, the CDR3 is TGTGCCAGCAGTGACTCGCCGGGGAAGACCCAGTACTTC.

This chain connects TRBV28 to TRBJ2-7; a weak D match, TRBD1 (5 bases). The germline V and J ends were trimmed by 3 bases and 3 bases, with 9 bases remaining between them. The CDR3 has 13 residues. Germline V gene lookup returns CDR1 MDHEN and CDR2 SYDVKM. The CDR3 reads CASSFPGYYEQYF. CDR3 bases: TGTGCCAGCAGTTTCCCAGGGTACTACGAGCAGTACTTC. Based on the CDR3 plus reference TRBV28 and TRBJ2-7, the full variable domain is DVKVTQSSRYLVKRTGEKVFLECVQDMDHENMFWYRQDPGLGLRLIYFSYDVKMKEKGDIPEGYSVSREKKERFSLILESASTNQTSMYLCASSFPGYYEQYFGPGTRLTVT.

The chain joins TRBV5-4 to TRBJ2-2, with D maybe TRBD2 (5 bases). The V gene's germline CDR1 is SGHNT and CDR2 YYREEE (reference sequence). The CDR3 sequence is 17 residues long. Trimming shortened V by 4 bases and J by 1 base, and 17 bases separated the two germline ends. In nucleotides, the CDR3 is TGTGCCAGCAGCCCTCCGACCCCGCGGGTGAACACCGGGGAGCTGTTTTTT. This codes for CASSPPTPRVNTGELFF.

In nucleotides, the CDR3 is TGTGCCAGCAGTCCTGCGGGGAACTATGGCTACACCTTC. Translation gives CASSPAGNYGYTF. The chain joins TRBV5-6 to TRBJ1-2; D is unresolved. Germline V lookup: CDR1 SGHDT, CDR2 YYEEEE. This CDR3 has 13 residues. V dropped 5 bases and J dropped 2 bases, with 10 bases sitting between them.